This T cell receptor beta chain comes out of a study of T cell repertoires in cytomegalovirus infection. TCRdb recomputed calls from the reads with MiXCR, one row per CDR3 protein. The sample includes fewer than 850,000 distinct CDR3 sequences, about 28% seen only once; the top ten take around 13%. Germline V CDR1 and CDR2: MNHEY, SMNVEV (reference sequence). There are 12 residues in the CDR3. Germline trimming cut 3 bases from V and 9 bases from J; bases unmatched to any gene: 2. This clonotype was seen a few times. The antigen is unknown. This receptor was identified in a human donor in good health (CMV status not recorded). Some clones in this sample may be carry-over from other donors' samples. The chain joins TRBV27 to TRBJ2-1; TRBD2 matches at 7 bases. Sequencing used cultured CD8+ T cells from PBMCs, obtained from culture after CMV antigen stimulation. CDR3 residues: CASSFGGSEQFF. The CDR3 nucleotides read TGTGCCAGCAGTTTCGGGGGGAGTGAGCAGTTCTTC.